Here is one TCR beta chain with its context. Its antigen remains unidentified. No much larger clone exists at a distance of one base, and base qualities are not known. Within the sample, other DNA sequences also encode this same CDR3. The donors were healthy, HIV-negative adults with no recently reported acute infections or vaccinations. Every donor was a Caucasian adult residing in Nashville, Tennessee, USA. CD4+ T cells were enriched through magnetic negative selection, after which naive cells were positively selected on CD45RA and the remaining negative fraction served as the memory subset. Blood was obtained by leukapheresis, after which PBMCs were separated by Ficoll-Histopaque density gradient centrifugation and cryopreserved in liquid nitrogen vapor phase. Analytical flow cytometry was used to check the purity and quantity of every magnetically sorted T cell population. Genomic DNA was isolated from every sorted fraction and measured by UV absorbance on a Nanodrop 2000c.

CDR1 and CDR2 were assigned from the germline V gene as LGHNA and YSLEER. The CDR3 holds 15 amino acids from the cysteine to the phenylalanine. Just CDR3 DNA is preserved here, 45 bases in frame from base 1. V was cut back by 1 base and J by 2 bases, leaving a gap of 11 bases between them. Using the deep immunoSEQ assay, multiplex PCR amplified TCR CDR3 regions from genomic DNA. Genomic DNA extracted from each cell subset was distributed evenly over all wells of several immunoSEQ 96-well plates, and each plate served as one replicate. For sorted subsets, each replicate PCR was loaded with roughly 0.2 ug genomic DNA, equivalent to 30,000 to 35,000 T cell genomes. Purified libraries were quantified with a Qubit 3.0 fluorometer, sized on a Bioanalyzer 2100, and re-quantified with the KAPA Library Quantification kit. A separate single-read 150-cycle Illumina NextSeq 550 flow cell was used to sequence each immunoSEQ 96-well plate. Per the original workflow: Because the immunoSEQ output included only junctional sequences and no quality scores, the filtering could not be the same as the filtering used for full-length reads. To assign V/J genes and CDR3, sequences were annotated using PyIR, a Python wrapper for IgBLAST v1.9, with IMGT germline references. Reads were filtered out if the reads had weak V/J assignments (E-value above 1e-6), no CDR3, stop codons, out-of-frame junctions, or ambiguous translated residues. V3J clonotypes were defined by identical inferred V gene, J gene, and CDR3 amino acid sequence. To compute the percentage overlap between repertoires, the number of shared unique clonotypes was divided by the size of the smaller repertoire. Repertoire richness was assessed with RTK rarefaction, the Chao1 estimator, and Recon v2.1 estimates of unobserved clonotypes. Generation probabilities were computed with OLGA for all TCRbeta clonotypes obtained by the gDNA method from several donors. The clones in this table, taken by TCRdb from immuneACCESS, are in-frame only. Not every clone is retained; where verified, under half of the shortfall comes from an unresolved V gene, and the cause of the rest is unknown. D and trimming were read from the DNA, whereas the V and J calls and clone size are those reported in that table. This sample lists a few million clones; 85% to 95% were detected once. The ten largest make up about 0.36% of the sample.

The sample originates from a study of shared clonotypes between healthy human individuals (dated by TCRdb to about 2020). As for the study more broadly: Two women and a few men aged 18 to 49 years were included in the cohort. Libraries were prepared and TCR repertoires were sequenced by different laboratories using diverse techniques, in order to increase sequencing depth and limit assay-specific biases. The study deeply sequenced blood TCR repertoires of about 5 healthy adults to estimate repertoire size and the extent of clonotype sharing between individuals. Per donor, leukapheresis produced somewhere between about 0.9 and 10 billion PBMCs. For each donor, CD4 naive and CD4 memory were each run on three plates, CD8 naive on two plates, and CD8 memory on one plate. Study-wide conclusions, independent of this receptor: Clonotypes shared by all four sorted-subset donors showed higher generation probabilities than non-shared clonotypes. Incomplete sequencing was indicated by rarefaction of sorted-subset datasets, despite the large sequencing depth. The small number of donors limited the genetic and exposure-history diversity represented. Pairwise subsampling indicated that sequencing depth was expected to affect the degree of clonotype sharing among donors. Only blood was sampled, and tissue TCR repertoires likely differ from those in blood. Naive subsets generally had larger estimated clonotype richness than memory subsets did. Sharing across a few donors was observed for approximately 5% of naive CD4, 3.5% of naive CD8, 2.3% of memory CD4, and approximately 0.41% of memory CD8 clonotypes.

The sequence was obtained from a man between 18 and 29 years old in good health. Some clones in this sample may be carry-over from other donors' samples. The chain uses TRBV4-3 and TRBJ2-5, and possibly TRBD2, on 6 matching bases. The specimen sequenced was naive CD4+ T cells from PBMCs. In the paper's terms, the cell subset or site label means: CD45RA+ positively selected. The nucleotide sequence reads TGCGCCAGCAGCCAAGGATTAGCGGTGCAAGAGACCCAGTACTTC. This codes for CASSQGLAVQETQYF.